A selection of T cell receptor beta chains follows, all from one sample in a study of blood T cell repertoires in COVID-19. The assay was immunoSEQ multiplex PCR, and TCRdb's table has in-frame clones only and misses some. The sample carries 300,000 or so clones, over 75% recorded once. The material sequenced was PBMCs or T cells enriched from blood (not recorded which). The source is a woman aged 25 to 39 who had recovered from COVID-19. Each CDR3 is given with its conserved first and last residue. Each record gives: V gene, J gene, CDR3 protein.

>TRBV30|TRBJ1-2
CAWSVGDLRGYTF
>TRBV28|TRBJ1-3
CASSPLGRSSGNTIYF
>TRBV5-1|TRBJ2-1
CASSLAEGLYNEQFF
>TRBV27|TRBJ1-1
CASSSRRGLRGNTEAFF
>TRBV6-1|TRBJ1-1
CASSEDRGFAEAFF
>TRBV12-2|TRBJ2-1
CASRLWRDYEQFF
>TRBV6-4|TRBJ1-5
CASSSREDSNQPQHF
>TRBV4-2|TRBJ2-3
CASSQGAGDTQYF
>TRBV3-1/TRBV3-2|TRBJ2-5
CASSLQRGRETQYF
>TRBV24-1|TRBJ2-5
CATSSGYQETQYF
>TRBV7-2|TRBJ2-3
CASSLGLAADTQYF
>TRBV25-1|TRBJ2-3
CASRAGGEVDTQYF
>TRBV29-1|TRBJ2-7
CSVRTGGSYEQYF
>TRBV5-4|TRBJ2-4
CASSLQGDKNIQYF
>TRBV6-2/TRBV6-3|TRBJ1-1
CASSYGRSRGPEAFF
>TRBV2|TRBJ1-5
CASNRGDQPQHF
>TRBV27|TRBJ1-2
CASSRDRGDYGYTF
>TRBV4-3|TRBJ1-1
CASSQRTGNTEAFF
>TRBV10-3|TRBJ1-1
CAISAGPRDTEAFF
>TRBV7-2|TRBJ2-7
CASRAGREQYF
>TRBV18|TRBJ2-7
CASSPGQLSYEQYF
>TRBV2|TRBJ1-5
CASSDGQTYQPQHF
>TRBV27|TRBJ2-7
CATRTGTGGAEQYF
>TRBV2|TRBJ1-5
CASSQTNSNQPQHF
>TRBV19|TRBJ2-7
CASSKPGLAGLYEQYF
>TRBV5-5|TRBJ1-2
CASSDGGANYGYTF
>TRBV24-1|TRBJ2-6
CATSDHSGVGANVLTF
>TRBV6-1|TRBJ1-2
CASSEIPYGYTF
>TRBV11-2|TRBJ1-5
CASSLAGHSNQPQHF
>TRBV12-5|TRBJ1-4
CASGLRGTGRSEKLFF
>TRBV7-6|TRBJ1-1
CASSLSGNTEAFF
>TRBV10-1|TRBJ2-3
CASSAGYSSTDTQYF
>TRBV28|TRBJ1-5
CASSGTGNQPQHF
>TRBV19|TRBJ1-5
CASSPPGTGWEQPQHF
>TRBV5-5|TRBJ1-2
CASSPGPWGQNYGYTF
>TRBV28|TRBJ1-2
CASSFSGGQGYTF
>TRBV7-6|TRBJ2-7
CASSPTGGDEQYF
>TRBV27|TRBJ1-2
CASREGQYPGGYGYTF
>TRBV10-2|TRBJ2-2
CASKRTGGTGELFF
>TRBV5-1|TRBJ2-5
CASRDTSSQETQYF